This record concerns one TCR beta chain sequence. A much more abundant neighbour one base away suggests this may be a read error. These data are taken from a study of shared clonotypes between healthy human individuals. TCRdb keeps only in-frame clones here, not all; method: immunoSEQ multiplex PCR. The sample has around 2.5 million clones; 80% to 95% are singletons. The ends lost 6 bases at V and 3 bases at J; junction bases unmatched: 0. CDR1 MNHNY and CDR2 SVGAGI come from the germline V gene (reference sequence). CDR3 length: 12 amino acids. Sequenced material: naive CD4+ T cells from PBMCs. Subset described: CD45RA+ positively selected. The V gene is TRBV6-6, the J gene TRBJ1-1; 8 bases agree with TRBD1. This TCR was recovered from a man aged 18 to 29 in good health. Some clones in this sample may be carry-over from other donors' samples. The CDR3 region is CASRQGDTEAFF. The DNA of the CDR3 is TGTGCCAGCAGACAGGGGGACACTGAAGCTTTCTTT.